This T cell receptor beta chain was sequenced for a study of identical twins. Template switching added a universal primer site; cDNA carried unique molecular identifiers. TCRdb passed the 5' RACE reads through MiXCR, listing each CDR3 protein once. The repertoire holds about 520,000 distinct CDR3 sequences, roughly 21% seen once, with around 0.9% in the top ten. Whole-study results and caveats: Its conclusions, products of cross-sectional statistical analysis, did not come from following the same donors. Whereas memory repertoires showed no such difference, abundant cord blood beta clonotypes carried fewer insertions. Invariant T cells like MAIT and iNKT could partly confound the zero-insertion analyses.

Points on this clonotype: Its antigen is currently unknown.

These data are also associated with another study on T cells expressing NK-cell markers.

This TCR came from a woman between 18 and 30 years old in good health. Input material: CD4+ T cells sorted from blood.

CDR3 nucleotide sequence: TGCGCCAGCAGCCAAGGACGCGGGAGAAATACGCAGTATTTT. This encodes CASSQGRGRNTQYF. V usage is TRBV4-3 and J usage is TRBJ2-3, with TRBD2 matching over 7 bases. The CDR3 has 14 residues. Losses at the gene ends were 1 base for V and 7 bases for J; bases not matched to a gene: 5. The germline V gene has CDR1 LGHNA and CDR2 YSLEER.